Each of the 12 T cell receptor beta chains below was sequenced from the same sample in a study of CD8 T cells in ankylosing spondylitis (dated by TCRdb to the late 2010s). The library was produced with 5' RACE. For sequencing, an Illumina HiSeq 2500 was employed. The raw public data were reprocessed by TCRdb itself: fastp quality trimming at Q25, MiXCR clonotype calling, in-frame beta chains only. Every CDR3 protein is listed once, alongside the most common genes and DNA of its rows. For this sample the table gives 200,000 to 250,000 distinct CDR3 sequences, of which 10% to 13% were detected only once. The ten largest clones take up 2.6% of the sample. Sequenced: blood, either unsorted or a sorted T cell fraction (not recorded which). These receptors all come from a male donor with ankylosing spondylitis or in good health (not recorded which).

The CDR3 region is CSVGEISSMAQYF. CDR3 coding DNA: TGCAGCGTCGGGGAGATTTCCTCAATGGCCCAGTACTTC. The rearrangement links TRBV29-1 to TRBJ2-5, with a possible D match to TRBD2 (5 bases). The CDR3 extends over 13 amino acids. CDR1 and CDR2 (germline): SQVTM, ANQGSEA. Trimming pared 6 bases from V and 9 bases from J, leaving 20 bases between.

This clonotype came up a few times. V is TRBV7-8 and J is TRBJ2-3, with TRBD2 as a possible D gene (5 bases). Trimming took 4 bases from V and 2 from J, leaving 16 bases between them. The CDR3 loop spans 16 amino acids. The V gene's germline CDR1 is SGHVS and CDR2 FQNEAQ. CDR3 coding DNA: TGTGCCAGCAGCTCTATTGCTACGAGGGACACAGATACGCAGTATTTT. Translated, it gives CASSSIATRDTDTQYF.

This clonotype was seen at least ten times. V gene TRBV5-1 combines with J gene TRBJ2-1; D possibly corresponds to TRBD2 (5 bases). The CDR3 sequence is 14 residues long. Trimming left V 0 bases short and J 9 bases short, with 13 bases between. Per germline, CDR1 SGHRS and CDR2 YFSETQ. The CDR3 is CASSLAEGSGEQFF. The CDR3 DNA follows: TGCGCCAGCAGCTTGGCCGAGGGAAGCGGTGAGCAGTTCTTC.

This clonotype came up many times. J is TRBJ2-7 and V is TRBV12-3 or TRBV12-4; D might be TRBD1 (5 bases). The CDR3 runs to 12 residues. V gave up 9 bases and J gave up 8 bases, with 17 bases separating them. The CDR3 is CASARPADKQYF. In DNA form, the CDR3 reads TGTGCCAGTGCCCGGCCGGCGGACAAGCAGTACTTC.

This clonotype was recorded many times. The chain carries TRBV11-2 and TRBJ2-3; D possibly corresponds to TRBD2 (5 bases). CDR1 and CDR2 (germline): SGHAT, FQNNGV. V was cut by 0 bases and J by 2 bases, with 9 bases left in between. This CDR3 is built from 15 residues. The CDR3, as DNA: TGTGCCAGCAGCTTAGATCGGGGTACCACAGATACGCAGTATTTT. It specifies CASSLDRGTTDTQYF.

There are a few counts of this clonotype. The chain recombines TRBV4-1 with TRBJ1-4; the match to TRBD1 covers 7 bases. V shed 5 bases, J shed 5 bases, and the junction held 11 bases outside the gene matches. Germline V gene data show CDR1 as MGHRA and CDR2 as YSYEKL. The CDR3 length is 16 residues. CDR3 bases: TGCGCCAGCAGCTCCATCCGGGACAGTCTAAATGAAAAACTGTTTTTT. Translated, it gives CASSSIRDSLNEKLFF.

This clonotype was counted at least ten times. This chain connects TRBV20-1 to TRBJ1-4; D is unclear. The CDR3 sequence is 15 residues long. The germline V gene has CDR1 DFQATT and CDR2 SNEGSKA (reference sequence). Trimming removed 3 bases from V and 2 bases from J, with 13 bases in between. CDR3 residues: CSASPRVTTNEKLFF. In DNA, the CDR3 is TGCAGTGCTAGTCCCCGGGTGACGACTAATGAAAAACTGTTTTTT.

This clonotype was counted a single time. A read error is possible here, since a much larger clone lies one base away. This CDR3 is missing its conserved last phenylalanine or tryptophan, likely due to a read error. The J gene is TRBJ1-5, the V gene TRBV2; 11 nucleotides agree with TRBD1. CDR1 is SNHLY and CDR2 is FYNNEI in the germline V gene. Unmatched junction bases numbered 6, after V lost 8 bases and J lost 6 bases. CDR3 length equals 14 residues. For the CDR3, the DNA is TGTGCCAGCTGGCGGGACAGGGGGGGTCAGCCCCAGCATCTT. Amino acids: CASWRDRGGQPQHL.

In its sample, this clonotype was seen many times. This chain connects TRBV11-2 to TRBJ2-1; D gene uncertain. This CDR3 is 17 amino acids long. Germline values: CDR1 SGHAT, CDR2 FQNNGV. V lost 0 bases to trimming and J lost 1 base, with 13 bases between them. The DNA of the CDR3 is TGTGCCAGCAGCTTAGATTCGAGGTCCGGATCCTACAATGAGCAGTTCTTC. This sequence encodes CASSLDSRSGSYNEQFF.

The sample holds many counts of this clonotype. The V and J genes are TRBV4-2 and TRBJ1-1, with D uncertain. Trimming took off 0 bases at V and 5 bases at J, with 13 bases between the two ends. Germline CDR1 LGHNA, CDR2 YNFKEQ. CDR3 length: 15 amino acids. The DNA of the CDR3 is TGTGCCAGCAGCCAAGAGGGCGGGGTGGAGACTGAAGCTTTCTTT. Amino acid sequence: CASSQEGGVETEAFF.

This clonotype was picked up many times. The chain recombines TRBV5-1 with TRBJ1-1; D is possibly TRBD1 (5 bases). Germline CDR1 SGHRS, CDR2 YFSETQ. This CDR3 spans 13 amino acids. Deletions cut 5 bases from V and 1 base from J, with 9 bases between. CDR3 sequence (DNA): TGCGCCAGCAGGGAGCAGGGGAACACTGAAGCTTTCTTT. Its protein product is CASREQGNTEAFF.

The CDR3 DNA follows: TGTGCCAGCAGTACGGAGCTCACCGGGGAGCTGTTTTTT. As protein: CASSTELTGELFF. V and J are TRBV6-1 and TRBJ2-2, with unresolved D. CDR1 and CDR2 (germline): MNHNS, SASEGT. V gave up 5 bases and J gave up 4 bases, with 8 bases separating them. This CDR3 comprises 13 residues.